This T cell receptor beta chain was captured in a study of cytomegalovirus exposure and HLA in healthy donors. Broader study findings: It was assumed in the presence/absence analyses that sequencing depth was roughly uniform across donors. Rare TCR sequences predominated, though certain public TCRs were found in many donors.

This CDR3 contains 14 residues. Trimming took off 4 bases at V and 1 base at J, with 11 bases between the two ends. Germline V CDR1 and CDR2: MGHRA, YSYEKL. Primers included in the PCR were 60 Vbeta and 13 Jbeta primers. Profiled with immunoSEQ multiplex PCR; TCRdb holds only in-frame clones, not every one. The sample has around 130,000 clones, approximately 83% seen once. Points on this clone: Antigen unknown.

Sequenced: PBMCs. The rearrangement uses TRBV4-1 and TRBJ2-7; D unresolved. The clonotype comes from a girl aged 2-15 years in good health and CMV-seronegative. The CDR3 DNA follows: TGCGCCAGCAGCCTCCTATCATCATCCTACGAGCAGTACTTC. Translation: CASSLLSSSYEQYF.